The present T cell receptor beta chain was sequenced within a study of Ad26.COV2.S vaccination and SARS-CoV-2 variants. Across the whole study: Donor was assigned to the Ad26.COV2.S arm of trial COV1001. Ad26.COV2.S, an intramuscular injection, was given once or twice 56 days apart.

Clones were sequenced by immunoSEQ multiplex PCR, and TCRdb holds only the in-frame ones, with some missing. The sample lists about 320,000 clones; 70% to 90% were seen once. V lost 5 bases and J lost 6, with 15 bases in between. CDR1 SGHRS and CDR2 YFSETQ come from the germline V gene. The CDR3 is 14 amino acids. Treatment denoted: roughly 19 received Ad26.COV2.S at low or high dose, single or two shots; roughly five received placebo; per-sample allocation not given. The samples date from day 63 after the first vaccine or placebo injection. A Boston adult aged 18-55 years was the donor. Study findings and constraints: Vaccine and placebo recipients had comparable breadth of non-spike TCRs.

Of note for this clone: Its antigen is unknown.

Sequenced here: peripheral blood, sampled in a trial of Ad26.COV2.S vaccine versus placebo. The chain employs TRBV5-1 and TRBJ2-1; D is perhaps TRBD2 (5 bases). The source of this sequence is a person between 18 and 65 years old who received the Ad26.COV2.S COVID-19 vaccine or a placebo. The CDR3 region is CASSPGLLLNEQFF. The DNA for the CDR3 is TGCGCCAGCAGTCCCGGACTGCTCCTCAATGAGCAGTTCTTC.